This T cell receptor (beta chain) was profiled in a study of blood T cells in healthy people across ages. Background on the study: In model experiments, template switching was able to capture about one barcoded beta molecule for every two T cells that were present.

For the second PCR, which ran for roughly 6 to 12 cycles, a sample-barcoded 5' primer and a J-beta primer mix were used. TCRdb analysed the 5' RACE reads with MiXCR anew, one entry per CDR3 protein. The profile shows some 1.7 million distinct CDR3 sequences, roughly 30% of them singletons. V was clipped by 0 bases and J by 6 bases, with 16 bases between them. Germline values: CDR1 LGHNA, CDR2 YSLEER. The CDR3 covers 16 residues. This clonotype came up a few times. The TCR was taken from a woman aged 25-40 years in good health. This rearrangement joins TRBV4-3 to TRBJ2-3, with D tentatively TRBD2 (5 bases). Sequencing was done on a sample of blood. The CDR3 DNA follows: TGCGCCAGCAGCCAAGAATGGAGAGGGCCGATGGATACGCAGTATTTT. Residues: CASSQEWRGPMDTQYF.